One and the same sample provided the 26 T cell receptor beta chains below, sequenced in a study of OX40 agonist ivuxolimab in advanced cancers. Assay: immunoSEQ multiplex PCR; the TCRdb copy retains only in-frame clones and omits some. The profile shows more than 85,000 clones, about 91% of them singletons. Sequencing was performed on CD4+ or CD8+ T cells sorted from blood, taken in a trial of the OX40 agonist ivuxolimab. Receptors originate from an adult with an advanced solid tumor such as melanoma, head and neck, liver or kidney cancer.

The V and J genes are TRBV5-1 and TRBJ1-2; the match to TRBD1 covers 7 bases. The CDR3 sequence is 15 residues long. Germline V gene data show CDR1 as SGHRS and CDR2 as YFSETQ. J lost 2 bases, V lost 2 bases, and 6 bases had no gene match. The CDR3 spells CASSLGTESNYGYTF. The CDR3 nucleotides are TGCGCCAGCAGCTTAGGGACAGAGAGCAACTATGGCTACACCTTC.

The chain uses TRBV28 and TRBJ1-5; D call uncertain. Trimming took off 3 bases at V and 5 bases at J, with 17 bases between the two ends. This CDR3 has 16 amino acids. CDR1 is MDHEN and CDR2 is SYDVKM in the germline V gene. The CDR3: CASSFPGRNPYQPQHF. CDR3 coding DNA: TGTGCCAGCAGTTTCCCCGGACGGAACCCCTATCAGCCCCAGCATTTT.

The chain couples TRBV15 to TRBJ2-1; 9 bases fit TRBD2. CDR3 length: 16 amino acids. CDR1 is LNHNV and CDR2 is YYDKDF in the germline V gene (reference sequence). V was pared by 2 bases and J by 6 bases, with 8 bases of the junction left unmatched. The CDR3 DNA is TGTGCCACCAGCAGAAGGGCGGGAGGGCCGGTCAATGAGCAGTTCTTC. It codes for CATSRRAGGPVNEQFF.

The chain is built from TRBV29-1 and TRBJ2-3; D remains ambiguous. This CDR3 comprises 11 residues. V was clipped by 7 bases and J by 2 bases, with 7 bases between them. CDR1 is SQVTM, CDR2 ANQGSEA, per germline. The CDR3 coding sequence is TGCAGCGCCGAAACCACAGATACGCAGTATTTT. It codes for CSAETTDTQYF.

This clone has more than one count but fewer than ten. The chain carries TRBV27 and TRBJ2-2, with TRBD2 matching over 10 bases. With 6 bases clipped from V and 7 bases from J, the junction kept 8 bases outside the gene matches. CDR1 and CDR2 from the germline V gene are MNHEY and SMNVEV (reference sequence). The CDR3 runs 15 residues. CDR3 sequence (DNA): TGTGCCAGCAGCCACAGCGGGAGGGCCGGCGGGGAGCTGTTTTTT. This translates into CASSHSGRAGGELFF.

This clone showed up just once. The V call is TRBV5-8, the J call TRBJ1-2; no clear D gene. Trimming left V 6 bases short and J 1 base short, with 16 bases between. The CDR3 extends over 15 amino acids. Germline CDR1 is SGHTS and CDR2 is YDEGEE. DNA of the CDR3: TGTGCCAGCACCCCCAATATAGGGCGTAACTATGGCTACACCTTC. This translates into CASTPNIGRNYGYTF.

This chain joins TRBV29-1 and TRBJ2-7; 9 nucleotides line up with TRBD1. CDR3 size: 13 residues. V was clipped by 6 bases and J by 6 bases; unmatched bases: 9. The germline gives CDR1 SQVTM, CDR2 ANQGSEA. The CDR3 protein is CSVSDRGPLEQYF. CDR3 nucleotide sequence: TGCAGCGTGTCGGACAGGGGTCCCCTCGAGCAGTACTTC.

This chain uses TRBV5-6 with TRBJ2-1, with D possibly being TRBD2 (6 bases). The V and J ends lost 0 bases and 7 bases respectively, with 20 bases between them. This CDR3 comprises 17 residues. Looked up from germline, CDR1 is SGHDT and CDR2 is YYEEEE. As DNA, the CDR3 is TGTGCCAGCAGCTTGGCCGAGGGGAGGTTGGTCGGGAATGAGCAGTTCTTC. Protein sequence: CASSLAEGRLVGNEQFF. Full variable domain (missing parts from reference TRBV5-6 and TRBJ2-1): DAGVTQSPTHLIKTRGQQVTLRCSPKSGHDTVSWYQQALGQGPQFIFQYYEEEERQRGNFPDRFSGHQFPNYSSELNVNALLLGDSALYLCASSLAEGRLVGNEQFFGPGTRLTVL.

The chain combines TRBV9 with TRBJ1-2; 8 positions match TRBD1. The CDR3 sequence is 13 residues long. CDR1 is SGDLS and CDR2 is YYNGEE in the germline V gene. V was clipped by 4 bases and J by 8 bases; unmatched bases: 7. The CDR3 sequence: CASSLGQGEGYTF. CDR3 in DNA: TGTGCCAGCAGCTTAGGACAGGGAGAAGGCTACACCTTC. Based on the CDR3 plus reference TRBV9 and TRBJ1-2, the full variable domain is DSGVTQTPKHLITATGQRVTLRCSPRSGDLSVYWYQQSLDQGLQFLIQYYNGEERAKGNILERFSAQQFPDLHSELNLSSLELGDSALYFCASSLGQGEGYTFGSGTRLTVV.

CDR3 sequence: CASRRDTGYEQYF. CDR3 nucleotide sequence: TGTGCCAGCAGACGAGACACAGGCTACGAGCAGTACTTC. The rearrangement links TRBV28 to TRBJ2-7, with a possible D match to TRBD1 (5 bases). With 6 bases removed from V and 3 bases from J, the gap between germline ends came to 12 bases. Germline CDR1 is MDHEN and CDR2 is SYDVKM. CDR3 length: 13 residues.

The DNA for the CDR3 is TGTGCCAGCAGCCAACTAGCGGCAAGGCGGAATGAGCAGTTCTTC. Protein product: CASSQLAARRNEQFF. The chain uses TRBV2 and TRBJ2-1; 8 nucleotides align to TRBD2. V was clipped by 6 bases and J by 7 bases; unmatched bases: 11. Germline assignment: CDR1 SNHLY and CDR2 FYNNEI. The CDR3 extends over 15 amino acids.

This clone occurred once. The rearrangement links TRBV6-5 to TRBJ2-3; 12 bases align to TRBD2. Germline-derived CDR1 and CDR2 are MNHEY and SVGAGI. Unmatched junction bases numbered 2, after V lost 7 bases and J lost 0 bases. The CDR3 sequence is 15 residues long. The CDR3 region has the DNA TGTGCCAGCAACGGACTAGCGGGAAGCACAGATACGCAGTATTTT. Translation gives CASNGLAGSTDTQYF.

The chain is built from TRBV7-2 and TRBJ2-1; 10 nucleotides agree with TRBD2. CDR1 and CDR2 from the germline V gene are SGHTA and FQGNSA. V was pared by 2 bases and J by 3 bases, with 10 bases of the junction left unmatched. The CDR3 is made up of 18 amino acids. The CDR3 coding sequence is TGTGCCAGCAGCTTACCAACTCGGACTAGCGGTCACTACAATGAGCAGTTCTTC. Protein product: CASSLPTRTSGHYNEQFF.

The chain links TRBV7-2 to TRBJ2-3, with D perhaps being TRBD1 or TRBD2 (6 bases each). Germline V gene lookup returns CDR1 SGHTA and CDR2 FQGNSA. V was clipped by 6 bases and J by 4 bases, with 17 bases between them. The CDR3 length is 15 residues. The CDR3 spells CASRQSRGGADTQYF. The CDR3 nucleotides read TGTGCCAGCAGGCAATCCAGGGGCGGGGCAGATACGCAGTATTTT.

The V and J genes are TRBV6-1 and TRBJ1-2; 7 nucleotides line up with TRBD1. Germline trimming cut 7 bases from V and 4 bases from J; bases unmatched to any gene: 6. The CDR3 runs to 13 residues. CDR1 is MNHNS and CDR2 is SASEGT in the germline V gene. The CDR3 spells CASTPDRSYGYTF. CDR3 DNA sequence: TGTGCCAGCACCCCGGACAGGTCCTATGGCTACACCTTC.

CDR3 DNA sequence: TGTGCCTGGAGTTTTACCGGGACAGCATCCTACGAGCAGTACTTC. It translates to CAWSFTGTASYEQYF. The chain employs TRBV30 and TRBJ2-7; 7 bases fit TRBD1. Germline lookup yields CDR1 GTSNPN and CDR2 SVGIG (reference sequence). The CDR3 covers 15 residues. The V segment lost 2 bases and the J segment 1 base; nucleotides outside the gene matches: 8. Full variable domain (outside the CDR3, taken from reference TRBV30 and TRBJ2-7): SQTIHQWPATLVQPVGSPLSLECTVEGTSNPNLYWYRQAAGRGLQLLFYSVGIGQISSEVPQNLSASRPQDRQFILSSKKLLLSDSGFYLCAWSFTGTASYEQYFGPGTRLTVT.

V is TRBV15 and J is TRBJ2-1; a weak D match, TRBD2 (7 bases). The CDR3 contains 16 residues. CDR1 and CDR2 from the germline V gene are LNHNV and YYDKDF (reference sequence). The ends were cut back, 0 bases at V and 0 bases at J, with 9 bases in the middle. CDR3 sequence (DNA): TGTGCCACCAGCAGAGAAGGGGGGGGCTCCTACAATGAGCAGTTCTTC. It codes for CATSREGGGSYNEQFF.

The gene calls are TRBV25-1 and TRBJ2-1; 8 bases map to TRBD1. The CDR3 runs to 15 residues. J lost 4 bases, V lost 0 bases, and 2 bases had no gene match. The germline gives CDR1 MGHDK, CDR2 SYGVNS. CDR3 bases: TGTGCCAGCAGTGAATACAGGGGGCAATACAATGAGCAGTTCTTC. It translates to CASSEYRGQYNEQFF.

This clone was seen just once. The DNA for the CDR3 is TGTGCCAGCAGCCAAGGTCGGGATAGCGGGAGAGGAGAGACCCAGTACTTC. It translates to CASSQGRDSGRGETQYF. This chain connects TRBV4-2 to TRBJ2-5; TRBD2 matches 9 bases. The CDR3 totals 17 residues. V shed 1 base, J shed 4 bases, and the junction held 10 bases outside the gene matches. The germline CDR1 and CDR2 sequences are LGHNA and YNFKEQ.

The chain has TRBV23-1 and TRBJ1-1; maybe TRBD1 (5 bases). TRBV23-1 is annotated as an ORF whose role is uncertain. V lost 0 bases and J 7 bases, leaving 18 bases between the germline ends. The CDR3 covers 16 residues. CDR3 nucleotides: TGCGCCAGCAGTCAATCGTTCACGGGACCTCGGATTGAAGCTTTCTTT. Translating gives CASSQSFTGPRIEAFF.

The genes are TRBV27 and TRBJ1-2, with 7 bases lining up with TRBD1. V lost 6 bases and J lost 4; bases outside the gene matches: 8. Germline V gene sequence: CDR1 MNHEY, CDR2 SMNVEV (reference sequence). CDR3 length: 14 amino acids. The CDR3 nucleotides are TGTGCCAGCAGCCCCCAGACAGGGCCCTATGGCTACACCTTC. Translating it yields CASSPQTGPYGYTF.

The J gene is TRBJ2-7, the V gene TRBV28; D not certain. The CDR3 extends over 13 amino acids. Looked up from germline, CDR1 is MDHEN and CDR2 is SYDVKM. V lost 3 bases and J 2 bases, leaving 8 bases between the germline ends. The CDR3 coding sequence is TGTGCCAGCAGTTTCGAGACCACCTACGAGCAGTACTTC. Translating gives CASSFETTYEQYF.

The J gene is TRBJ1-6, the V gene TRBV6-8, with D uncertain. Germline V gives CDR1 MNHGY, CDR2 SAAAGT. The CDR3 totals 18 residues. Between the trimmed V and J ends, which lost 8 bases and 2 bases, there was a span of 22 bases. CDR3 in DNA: TGTGCCAGCCAAGTTTGTTGGCCGAGGCTCCCCTATAATTCACCCCTCCACTTT. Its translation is CASQVCWPRLPYNSPLHF.

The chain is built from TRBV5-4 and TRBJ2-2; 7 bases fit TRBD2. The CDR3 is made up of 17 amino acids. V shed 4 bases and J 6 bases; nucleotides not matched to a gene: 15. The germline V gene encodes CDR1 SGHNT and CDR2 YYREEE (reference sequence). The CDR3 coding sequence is TGTGCCAGCAGCCTGAAGTGGCTAGCGGCTAGCGCCGGGGAGCTGTTTTTT. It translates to CASSLKWLAASAGELFF.

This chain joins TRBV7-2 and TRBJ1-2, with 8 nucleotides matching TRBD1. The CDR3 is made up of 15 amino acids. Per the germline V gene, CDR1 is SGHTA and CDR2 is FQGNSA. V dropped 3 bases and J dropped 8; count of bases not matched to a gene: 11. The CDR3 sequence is CASSFGQGTFEGYTF. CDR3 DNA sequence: TGTGCCAGCAGCTTCGGACAGGGTACCTTCGAAGGCTACACCTTC.

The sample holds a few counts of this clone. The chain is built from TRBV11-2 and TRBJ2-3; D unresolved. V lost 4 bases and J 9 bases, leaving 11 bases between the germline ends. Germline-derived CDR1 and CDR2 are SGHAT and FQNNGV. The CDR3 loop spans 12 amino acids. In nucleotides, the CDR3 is TGTGCCAGCAGCTCGCTGAGTGGAACGCAGTATTTT. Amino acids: CASSSLSGTQYF.